These 5 T cell receptor beta chains share one sample of origin, sequenced in a study of cytomegalovirus exposure and HLA in healthy donors. The PCR was carried out with 60 Vbeta primers and 13 Jbeta primers. TCRdb keeps only in-frame clones here, not all; method: immunoSEQ multiplex PCR. The sample holds 200,000 or so clones, 84% seen once. The sample taken for sequencing was PBMCs. The receptor set was obtained from a boy aged 5 to 17 in good health and CMV-seronegative.

The chain is built from TRBV10-3 and TRBJ2-3; a possible D gene is TRBD2 (5 bases). Trimming pared 2 bases from V and 6 bases from J, leaving 12 bases between. The CDR3 runs to 14 residues. Germline loops: CDR1 ENHRY, CDR2 SYGVKD. The CDR3 DNA reads TGTGCCATCAGTGAGCGTAGCGATAGGGATACGCAGTATTTT. Translation: CAISERSDRDTQYF.

The chain carries TRBV28 and TRBJ2-7; D is perhaps TRBD2 (5 bases). There are 13 residues in the CDR3. From germline, CDR1 is MDHEN and CDR2 SYDVKM. Trimming stripped 8 bases from V and 2 bases from J, with 13 bases between. The CDR3 bases are TGTGCCAGCGGGATGACGGGGACCTACGAGCAGTACTTC. Amino acids: CASGMTGTYEQYF.

The gene calls are TRBV10-3 and TRBJ2-7; 11 bases agree with TRBD1. Germline V gene data show CDR1 as ENHRY and CDR2 as SYGVKD. The CDR3 sequence is 15 residues long. The V segment lost 3 bases and the J segment 5 bases; nucleotides outside the gene matches: 6. The CDR3 spells CAISDPRDRGDEQYF. The CDR3 coding sequence is TGTGCCATCAGTGACCCACGGGACAGGGGGGACGAGCAGTACTTC.

The chain has TRBV7-2 and TRBJ1-4; TRBD1 is a possible D gene (5 bases). CDR3 length equals 16 residues. Trimming left V 1 base short and J 7 bases short, with 16 bases between. CDR1 and CDR2 (germline): SGHTA, FQGNSA. CDR3 protein: CASSLGEKRGSEKLFF. The CDR3 DNA reads as TGTGCCAGCAGCTTAGGGGAAAAAAGGGGAAGTGAAAAACTGTTTTTT. The full variable domain, with the rest looked up from reference TRBV7-2 and TRBJ1-4, is GAGVSQSPSNKVTEKGKDVELRCDPISGHTALYWYRQSLGQGLEFLIYFQGNSAPDKSGLPSDRFSAERTGGSVSTLTIQRTQQEDSAVYLCASSLGEKRGSEKLFFGSGTQLSVL.

This chain uses TRBV29-1 with TRBJ1-4, with no clear D. Germline V gives CDR1 SQVTM, CDR2 ANQGSEA. The CDR3 covers 11 residues. V was shortened by 4 bases and J by 15 bases, with 15 bases between the two germline ends. CDR3 residues: CSVGTAGRVFF. In DNA, the CDR3 is TGCAGCGTTGGGACGGCCGGGCGGGTGTTTTTT.